The T cell receptor beta chain described here comes from a study of shared clonotypes between healthy human individuals. Study-level background: The study drew on a couple of women and a few men aged 18 to 49 as donors.

J was trimmed by 7 bases and V by 2 bases; bases with no gene match: 8. Germline V CDR1 and CDR2: MNHEY, SMNVEV (reference sequence). The CDR3 totals 15 residues. Study observations and caveats: Among several donors, approximately 4.6% of naive CD4 clonotypes were found in common. In this cohort, only blood was sampled, and tissue repertoires likely differ.

This clone was counted between two and nine times. Its target is not known. Sorted subsets were amplified in replicate PCRs using 200 ng DNA, 25,000 to 30,000 T cell genomes. Profiled with immunoSEQ multiplex PCR; TCRdb holds only in-frame clones, not every one. The top ten clones hold around 1.4% of a sample with about 980,000 clones, 76% of them seen once. The receptor was isolated from a man younger than 30 in good health. What was sequenced was memory CD4+ T cells sorted from blood. Subset denoted: CD45RA-negative fraction. V usage is TRBV27 and J usage is TRBJ1-2; TRBD1 aligns across 9 bases. The CDR3 region has the DNA TGTGCCAGCAGTTTAGTTTTGGGACAGGGAAGTGGCTACACCTTC. It is translated as CASSLVLGQGSGYTF.